One and the same sample provided the 21 T cell receptor beta chains below, sequenced in a study of blood T cell repertoires in COVID-19 (dated by TCRdb to 2020 to 2021). Libraries were constructed by the immunoSEQ multiplex PCR assay. TCRdb carries this immuneACCESS record with in-frame sequences only. Its versions omit some clonotypes, under half of them owing to an unresolved V gene in the studies checked, with the rest unexplained. This sample lists about 140,000 clones; 85% to 90% were detected once. The ten largest make up approximately 1.4% of the sample. Source material: peripheral blood. These TCRs come from a woman between 55 and 75 years old with acute or convalescent COVID-19.

V is TRBV28 and J is TRBJ1-1; 7 positions match TRBD1. V gave up 11 bases and J gave up 1 base; unmatched junction bases: 4. The CDR3 length is 12 residues. CDR1 is MDHEN and CDR2 is SYDVKM in the germline V gene. CDR3 sequence reads: CAYRTGNTEAFF. CDR3 nucleotide sequence: TGTGCCTACCGGACAGGGAACACTGAAGCTTTCTTT.

The chain combines TRBV19 with TRBJ1-6; TRBD1 matches at 7 bases. Looked up from germline, CDR1 is LNHDA and CDR2 is SQIVND (reference sequence). The V segment lost 6 bases and the J segment 7 bases; nucleotides outside the gene matches: 6. This CDR3 is 14 amino acids long. The CDR3 loop reads CASRTQGMNSPLHF. DNA for the CDR3: TGTGCCAGTAGAACACAGGGGATGAATTCACCCCTCCACTTT.

The chain carries TRBV2 and TRBJ2-7; D possibly corresponds to TRBD1 (5 bases). There are 14 residues in the CDR3. The V and J ends lost 6 bases and 0 bases respectively, with 12 bases between them. Germline V CDR1 and CDR2: SNHLY, FYNNEI. Here the CDR3 DNA reads TGTGCCAGCAGGCTCGACAGAAACTCCTACGAGCAGTACTTC. Its translation is CASRLDRNSYEQYF.

This rearrangement joins TRBV4-1 to TRBJ1-5; possibly TRBD1 for D (5 bases). The germline V gene encodes CDR1 MGHRA and CDR2 YSYEKL. The CDR3 sequence is 12 residues long. Trimming removed 4 bases at V and 11 bases at J, with 12 bases between. CDR3 DNA sequence: TGCGCCAGCAGCCTCCCTGGGGGGTCCCAGCATTTT. Translated: CASSLPGGSQHF.

This clone was detected a few times. CDR3 sequence: CAWSAFSRTEAFF. In DNA form, the CDR3 reads TGTGCCTGGAGTGCTTTTTCCAGGACTGAAGCTTTCTTT. V usage is TRBV30 and J usage is TRBJ1-1, with D unresolved. Germline assignment: CDR1 GTSNPN and CDR2 SVGIG (reference sequence). V shed 1 base and J shed 5 bases, with 11 bases lying between them. There are 13 residues in the CDR3.

The chain carries TRBV6-5 and TRBJ2-2; a weak D match, TRBD1 (6 bases). This CDR3 region has 15 residues. Germline-derived CDR1 and CDR2 are MNHEY and SVGAGI. The V end lost 4 bases, the J end lost 0 bases, and 9 bases lay between the germline ends. Written as DNA, the CDR3 is TGTGCCAGCAGTTGGGACACTTCGAACACCGGGGAGCTGTTTTTT. It yields the protein CASSWDTSNTGELFF.

This chain uses TRBV19 with TRBJ1-6; D is ambiguous. CDR3 length equals 15 residues. V was cut by 4 bases and J by 10 bases, with 17 bases left in between. Germline assignment: CDR1 LNHDA and CDR2 SQIVND (reference sequence). CDR3 region: CASSRGPPPPSPLHF. In nucleotides, the CDR3 is TGTGCCAGTAGTAGAGGGCCGCCTCCCCCATCACCCCTCCACTTT.

V usage is TRBV4-2 and J usage is TRBJ1-5, with D uncertain. This CDR3 is built from 16 residues. The germline CDR1 and CDR2 sequences are LGHNA and YNFKEQ. V lost 4 bases, J lost 4 bases, and 17 bases lay in between. In DNA, the CDR3 is TGTGCCAGCAGCCCGACATTAGGTGAGCAAAATCAGCCCCAGCATTTT. Protein: CASSPTLGEQNQPQHF.

This rearrangement joins TRBV19 to TRBJ2-6; 7 positions agree with TRBD1. CDR3 size: 18 residues. Germline V CDR1 and CDR2: LNHDA, SQIVND (reference sequence). Trimming took 3 bases from V and 1 from J; bases not matched to a gene: 9. The CDR3 spells CASSMPRTGKSGANVLTF. The CDR3 DNA reads TGTGCCAGTAGTATGCCCCGGACAGGAAAGTCTGGGGCCAACGTCCTGACTTTC.

The chain links TRBV28 to TRBJ2-7; TRBD1 agrees at 11 bases. Germline V CDR1 and CDR2: MDHEN, SYDVKM. V lost 4 bases, J lost 3 bases, and 5 bases stayed unmatched. CDR3 length: 15 amino acids. The CDR3, as DNA: TGTGCCAGCAGTTCCTCCGGGACAGGGGGCTACGAGCAGTACTTC. It encodes CASSSSGTGGYEQYF.

This chain links TRBV4-2 with TRBJ2-3, with unresolved D. Germline V lookup: CDR1 LGHNA, CDR2 YNFKEQ. This CDR3 is built from 15 residues. V shed 0 bases and J shed 6 bases, with 13 bases lying between them. The CDR3 spells CASSQDGSSWDTQYF. Here the CDR3 DNA reads TGTGCCAGCAGCCAAGATGGCTCCTCTTGGGATACGCAGTATTTT.

The rearrangement joins TRBV27 to TRBJ2-1; 9 nucleotides align to TRBD2. After removal of 3 bases from V and 8 bases from J, the junction contained 14 bases not matched to a gene. Germline values: CDR1 MNHEY, CDR2 SMNVEV (reference sequence). CDR3 length: 17 amino acids. The CDR3 DNA follows: TGTGCCAGCAGTTTGCTCGGGTTAGGGGTAGCGGGGGATGAGCAGTTCTTC. Translated, it gives CASSLLGLGVAGDEQFF.

The genes are TRBV13 and TRBJ1-2; tentative D call: TRBD1 (5 bases). CDR3 length equals 14 residues. The germline CDR1 and CDR2 sequences are PRHDT and FYEKMQ (reference sequence). V lost 2 bases to trimming and J lost 1 base, with 8 bases between them. The CDR3 DNA follows: TGTGCCAGCAGCTTAATCCAGGGTAACTATGGCTACACCTTC. Its protein is CASSLIQGNYGYTF.

V usage is TRBV14 and J usage is TRBJ2-6; 9 bases align to TRBD1. The germline V gene encodes CDR1 SGHDN and CDR2 FVKESK. The CDR3 has 19 amino acids. Germline trimming cut 5 bases from V and 0 bases from J; bases unmatched to any gene: 11. CDR3: CASSTIGGTGYSGANVLTF. Here the CDR3 DNA reads TGTGCCAGCAGCACCATCGGAGGGACAGGGTACTCTGGGGCCAACGTCCTGACTTTC. The full variable domain, completed using reference TRBV14 and TRBJ2-6, is EAGVTQFPSHSVIEKGQTVTLRCDPISGHDNLYWYRRVMGKEIKFLLHFVKESKQDESGMPNNRFLAERTGGTYSTLKVQPAELEDSGVYFCASSTIGGTGYSGANVLTFGAGSRLTVL.

This clone was seen a single time. This chain uses TRBV6-6 with TRBJ2-5; perhaps TRBD1 as D (6 bases). Trimming pared 6 bases from V and 3 bases from J, leaving 11 bases between. Germline CDR1 MNHNY, CDR2 SVGAGI (reference sequence). This CDR3 has 13 amino acids. In nucleotides, the CDR3 is TGTGCCAGCAGCCGTAACAGGGAAGAGACCCAGTACTTC. Protein: CASSRNREETQYF.

This clone was seen a handful of times. The rearrangement uses TRBV2 and TRBJ2-7; TRBD1 might be the D (6 bases). The germline V gene has CDR1 SNHLY and CDR2 FYNNEI. The CDR3 totals 14 residues. V was clipped by 4 bases and J by 7 bases, with 17 bases between them. The CDR3 DNA reads as TGTGCCAGCAGTGTAGGGGAGTTAGGGGGAGAGCAGTACTTC. Its translation: CASSVGELGGEQYF.

The chain is built from TRBV12-3 or TRBV12-4 and TRBJ1-1, with D tentatively TRBD1 (6 bases). Trimming stripped 4 bases from V and 4 bases from J, with 10 bases between. The CDR3 consists of 13 residues. In DNA form, the CDR3 reads TGTGCCAGCAGTTCCAGAGGGGGCACTGAAGCTTTCTTT. Encoded protein: CASSSRGGTEAFF.

The rearrangement links TRBV6-1 to TRBJ1-2; 7 bases map to TRBD1. Per the germline V gene, CDR1 is MNHNS and CDR2 is SASEGT. Unmatched junction bases numbered 3, after V lost 3 bases and J lost 2 bases. The CDR3 sequence is 14 residues long. The CDR3 region has the DNA TGTGCCAGCAGTGACGTCAGGGGGAACTATGGCTACACCTTC. As protein: CASSDVRGNYGYTF.

This chain links TRBV9 with TRBJ1-4, with 10 bases lining up with TRBD1. Trimming cost V 3 bases and J 7 bases; bases outside gene matches: 6. The CDR3 covers 15 residues. Germline values: CDR1 SGDLS, CDR2 YYNGEE. CDR3 nucleotide sequence: TGTGCCAGCAGCGCCCGGGACAGGGGTGGTGAAAAACTGTTTTTT. Amino acid sequence: CASSARDRGGEKLFF.

This chain joins TRBV23-1 and TRBJ2-2; D possibly corresponds to TRBD2 (5 bases). TRBV23-1 is annotated as an ORF whose role is uncertain. This CDR3 is 12 amino acids long. Trimming stripped 8 bases from V and 6 bases from J, with 10 bases between. For the CDR3, the DNA is TGCGCCAGCGGGGAGTTCGCCGGGGAGCTGTTTTTT. Its protein is CASGEFAGELFF.

The chain is built from TRBV19 and TRBJ2-1; 8 bases are a match to TRBD1. Trimming removed 1 base from V and 6 bases from J; junction bases left unmatched: 5. Looked up from germline, CDR1 is LNHDA and CDR2 is SQIVND (reference sequence). The CDR3 has 15 residues. The CDR3 region has the DNA TGTGCCAGTAGTATAGTGGACAGGGTTTTCAATGAGCAGTTCTTC. Protein: CASSIVDRVFNEQFF.